The sequence of this TCR beta chain was determined in a study of post-analysis software for immune sequencing data. The CDR3 length is 18 residues. V lost 1 base and J lost 7; bases outside the gene matches: 11. CDR1 is LGHNA and CDR2 is YSLEER in the germline V gene. Study-level results: When patients were compared with controls, about 5 TRBV segments were more frequent, TRBV5-6, TRBV5-1 and TRBV20-1 among them.

This clonotype was seen a few times. Its antigen is unidentified. The TCR beta cDNA libraries contained unique molecular identifiers. TCRdb re-analysed the PCR reads in MiXCR, keeping a single row per CDR3 protein. The sample includes 750,000 to 950,000 distinct CDR3 sequences, under 60% seen only once; the top ten take around 4.7%. This chain joins TRBV4-3 and TRBJ2-1; 12 bases are a match to TRBD2. Sequences were obtained from blood. This sequence was found in a girl between 10 and 17 years old with multiple sclerosis. The DNA for the CDR3 is TGCGCCAGCAGCCAAGGGTGGGGGCTAGCGGGAGGGCCAAATGAGCAGTTCTTC. This sequence encodes CASSQGWGLAGGPNEQFF.